The next 3 T cell receptor beta chains were all read from a single sample in a study of blood T cell repertoires in COVID-19. This table comes from immunoSEQ multiplex PCR, and its TCRdb copy is limited to in-frame clones, with some not included. The sample contains 390,000 or so clones, about 90% of which appear only once. The specimen was peripheral blood. Receptors were obtained from a woman younger than 45 with COVID-19, enrolled during active disease.

The V call is TRBV30, the J call TRBJ2-5; D is perhaps TRBD1 (6 bases). Trimming took off 2 bases at V and 1 base at J, with 17 bases between the two ends. The germline V gene encodes CDR1 GTSNPN and CDR2 SVGIG (reference sequence). There are 16 residues in the CDR3. In nucleotides, the CDR3 is TGTGCCTGGAGTAAACAGGGTCTAGGGTTCCAAGAGACCCAGTACTTC. Its translation: CAWSKQGLGFQETQYF.

This clone was seen ten or more times. This sequence joins TRBV3-1 (or the pseudogene TRBV3-2) and TRBJ2-7; 9 bases are shared with TRBD2. The V gene's germline CDR1 is LGHDT and CDR2 YNNKEL (reference sequence). Germline trimming cut 8 bases from V and 7 bases from J; bases unmatched to any gene: 9. The CDR3 length is 13 residues. The CDR3 DNA follows: TGTGCCAGCTTTCTAGCGGGGCGAGGGGAGCAGTACGTC. This translates into CASFLAGRGEQYV.

V is TRBV14 and J is TRBJ2-1; TRBD1 aligns across 9 bases. Per germline, CDR1 SGHDN and CDR2 FVKESK. V trimming: 2 bases; J trimming: 10 bases; junction bases outside the gene matches: 12. This CDR3 spans 16 amino acids. CDR3 region: CASSQRGQGRVKEQFF. Here the CDR3 DNA reads TGTGCCAGCAGCCAAAGGGGACAGGGTCGGGTTAAGGAGCAGTTCTTC. The variable domain in full, completed from reference TRBV14 and TRBJ2-1, reads EAGVTQFPSHSVIEKGQTVTLRCDPISGHDNLYWYRRVMGKEIKFLLHFVKESKQDESGMPNNRFLAERTGGTYSTLKVQPAELEDSGVYFCASSQRGQGRVKEQFFGPGTRLTVL.